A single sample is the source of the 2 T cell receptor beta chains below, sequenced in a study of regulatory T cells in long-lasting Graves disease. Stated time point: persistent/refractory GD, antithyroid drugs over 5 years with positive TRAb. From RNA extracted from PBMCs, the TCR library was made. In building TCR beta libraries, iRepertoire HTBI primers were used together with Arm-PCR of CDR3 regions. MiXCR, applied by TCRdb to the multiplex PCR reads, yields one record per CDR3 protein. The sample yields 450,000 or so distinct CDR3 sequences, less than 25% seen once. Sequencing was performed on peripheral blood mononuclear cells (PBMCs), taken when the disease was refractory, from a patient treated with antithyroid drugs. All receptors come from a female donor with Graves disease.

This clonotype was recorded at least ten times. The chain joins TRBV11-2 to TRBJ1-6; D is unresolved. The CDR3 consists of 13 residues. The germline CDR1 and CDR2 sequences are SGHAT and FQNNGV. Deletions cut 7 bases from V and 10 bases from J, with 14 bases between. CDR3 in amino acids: CASTPAAGSPLHF. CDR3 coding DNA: TGTGCCAGCACCCCCGCGGCGGGATCACCCCTCCACTTT. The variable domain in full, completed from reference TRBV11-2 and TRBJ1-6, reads EAGVAQSPRYKIIEKRQSVAFWCNPISGHATLYWYQQILGQGPKLLIQFQNNGVVDDSQLPKDRFSAERLKGVDSTLKIQPAKLEDSAVYLCASTPAAGSPLHFGNGTRLTVT.

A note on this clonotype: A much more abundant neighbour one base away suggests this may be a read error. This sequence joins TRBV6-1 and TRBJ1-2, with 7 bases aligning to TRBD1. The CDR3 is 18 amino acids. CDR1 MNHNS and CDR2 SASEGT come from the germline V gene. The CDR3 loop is CANSPRSGDRRANYGYTF. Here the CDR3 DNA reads TGTGCCAACAGTCCGCGGTCCGGGGACAGACGAGCTAACTATGGCTACACCTTC.